A selection of T cell receptor beta chains follows, all from one sample in a study of post-analysis software for immune sequencing data. TCRdb independently ran MiXCR on the PCR reads; one entry per CDR3 protein. This sample carries some 450,000 distinct CDR3 sequences, roughly 45% of them seen once, and the ten largest clones take 9.5% to 13%. The specimen was blood. The source of these receptors is a girl under 18 with multiple sclerosis. Each CDR3 is given with its conserved first and last residue. A D gene is named only where the DNA matches it firmly. A clone size is listed for some rows: how often the clone was seen (once, few, many), or a class if it is expanded.

v_gene	d_gene	j_gene	abundance	CDR3nt	CDR3aa
TRBV20-1	.	TRBJ2-1	few	TGCAGTGCTAGAAGTGTCAATGAGCAGTTCTTC	CSARSVNEQFF
TRBV5-6	TRBD1	TRBJ2-1	few	TGTGCCAGCAGGTCTCTTTGGGACAGGGGGCTCAATGAGCAGTTCTTC	CASRSLWDRGLNEQFF
TRBV12-3/TRBV12-4	.	TRBJ2-3	.	TGTGCTAGCAGCCGTATCTCGAAAGCAGATACGCAGTATTTT	CASSRISKADTQYF
TRBV5-1	.	TRBJ2-1	.	TGCGCCAGCAGCTTGTTGAGGGTCTACAATGAGCAGTTCTTC	CASSLLRVYNEQFF
TRBV30	TRBD1	TRBJ1-2	.	TGTGCCTGGGCCCCGGGGACAGGGCCCGCGGACTATGGCTACACCTTC	CAWAPGTGPADYGYTF
TRBV5-5	TRBD1	TRBJ2-7	.	TGTGCCAGCAGCGGAACGGGACAGGGGAGAGGTTACGAGCAGTACTTC	CASSGTGQGRGYEQYF
TRBV27	TRBD2	TRBJ2-7	.	TGTGCCAGCCAACGGGGGACTAGCGGCTACGAGCAGTACTTC	CASQRGTSGYEQYF
TRBV5-1	.	TRBJ2-6	many	TGTGCCAGCAGCCTAGGGGGCTCTGGGGCCAACGTCCTGACTTTC	CASSLGGSGANVLTF
TRBV27	TRBD2	TRBJ2-7	few	TGTGCCAGCAGTTTGACTAGCGGGAGACACGAGCAGTACTTC	CASSLTSGRHEQYF
TRBV6-5	.	TRBJ2-7	few	TGTGCCAGCAGTTACAGTGGGCGACCGATCGACAATGAGCAGTACTTC	CASSYSGRPIDNEQYF
TRBV2	.	TRBJ1-2	.	TGTGCCAGCCACAGGGATTCTAACTATGGCTACACCTTC	CASHRDSNYGYTF
TRBV20-1	.	TRBJ2-1	.	TGCAGTGCCCCCCCGACGGAGATGGGTGAGCAGTTCTTC	CSAPPTEMGEQFF
TRBV12-3/TRBV12-4	.	TRBJ1-2	.	TGTGCCAGCAGTTTAGGCAGCGGCTACACCTTC	CASSLGSGYTF
TRBV29-1	TRBD1	TRBJ2-1	.	TGCAGCGTTGAAGAGGGACAGGGGGGCGATGAGCAGTTCTTC	CSVEEGQGGDEQFF
TRBV12-3/TRBV12-4	.	TRBJ1-1	few	TGTGCCAGCAGTGTCCGGGACATAGACACTGAAGCTTTCTTT	CASSVRDIDTEAFF
TRBV29-1	TRBD1	TRBJ2-7	.	TGCAGCGTTGAAGTGACAGGGCGACAGTACTTC	CSVEVTGRQYF
TRBV11-1	TRBD1	TRBJ2-7	.	TGTGCCAGCAGCCCGGGACAGGGAATAGGCTACGAGCAGTACTTC	CASSPGQGIGYEQYF
TRBV7-2	.	TRBJ1-1	.	TGTGCCAGCAGCTTAGACCCGTACACTGAAGCTTTCTTT	CASSLDPYTEAFF
TRBV20-1	.	TRBJ1-2	.	TGCAGTGCTAGGAGGTTGTTGGAGGACTACACCTTC	CSARRLLEDYTF
TRBV15	TRBD2	TRBJ2-5	.	TGTGCCACCAGCAGAGAGGGGAGGGGTCGGGAGACCCAGTACTTC	CATSREGRGRETQYF
TRBV5-1	TRBD1	TRBJ2-7	.	TGCGCCAGCAGCTACGGGGACAGAGGAACCTACGAGCAGTACTTC	CASSYGDRGTYEQYF
TRBV5-1	TRBD2	TRBJ2-4	few	TGCGCCAGCAGCTTGGTGGCTAGCGGGAGAGGGGAGCAGTACTTC	CASSLVASGRGEQYF
TRBV4-1	.	TRBJ2-5	few	TGCGCCAGCAGCCAAGAGGGACTTCGGCAATCGGAGACCCAGTACTTC	CASSQEGLRQSETQYF
TRBV4-1	TRBD2	TRBJ2-1	.	TGCGCCAGCAGCCAAGGCGGTAGCGGGATGAGGGGCAATGGGCAGTTCTTC	CASSQGGSGMRGNGQFF
TRBV25-1	.	TRBJ1-2	.	TGTGCCAGCAGTGGCCTATTACGCTACACCTTC	CASSGLLRYTF
TRBV18	.	TRBJ2-1	.	TGTGCCAGCTCACCAGGAGGATCCTACGATGAGCAGTTCTTC	CASSPGGSYDEQFF
TRBV5-1	TRBD1	TRBJ2-7	.	TGCGCCAGCAGCAAAGGACAGGGGGTCTCCTACGAGCAGTACTTC	CASSKGQGVSYEQYF
TRBV7-9	.	TRBJ1-2	many	TGTGCCAGCAGCTTACCCGGGGGCGGCTACACCTTC	CASSLPGGGYTF
TRBV29-1	.	TRBJ1-2	.	TGCAGCGTTGAAGATGTCGGTACTAACTATGGCTACACCTTC	CSVEDVGTNYGYTF
TRBV3-1	.	TRBJ2-5	.	TGTGCCAGCAGCCAAGAGGCTCGGGAGACCCAGTACTTC	CASSQEARETQYF
TRBV6-2/TRBV6-3	.	TRBJ1-1	.	TGTGCCAGCAGTTACGGAGGCAGAAGAGGGTACACTGAAGCTTTCTTT	CASSYGGRRGYTEAFF
TRBV7-8	.	TRBJ2-6	few	TGTGCCAGCAGCTTAGCGCGGATGGGGATGGGGGCCAACGTCCTGACTTTC	CASSLARMGMGANVLTF
TRBV4-3	.	TRBJ1-2	.	TGCGCCAGCAGCCAAGAGAGCGCCTCGGGATTTGAACTCTATGGCTACACCTTC	CASSQESASGFELYGYTF
TRBV20-1	.	TRBJ1-2	.	TGCAGTGCTAGAGAATTGGGAGGAAGCTATGGCTACACCTTC	CSARELGGSYGYTF
TRBV5-8	TRBD1	TRBJ2-7	few	TGTGCCAGCAGCATCGGGACAGGGTTCCACGAGCAGTACTTC	CASSIGTGFHEQYF
TRBV29-1	.	TRBJ2-7	.	TGCAGCGTTGAAGGTGCTTCAGGGTACGAGCAGTACTTC	CSVEGASGYEQYF
TRBV14	TRBD2	TRBJ2-7	few	TGTGCCAGCAGCCCTAGCGGGAGGGCCGGGCAGTACTTC	CASSPSGRAGQYF
TRBV10-3	TRBD2	TRBJ2-1	.	TGTGCCATCAGGGGTATCTCGGAGCTAGCGGGAATCAATGAGCAGTTCTTC	CAIRGISELAGINEQFF
TRBV24-1	.	TRBJ2-2	.	TGTGCCACCAGTGATTTCTTGGGCACCGGGGAGCTGTTTTTT	CATSDFLGTGELFF
TRBV20-1	.	TRBJ2-7	.	TGCAGTGCTAGAGCCTCCGGACTATTTATGGTTAACGAGCAGTACTTC	CSARASGLFMVNEQYF
TRBV5-8	.	TRBJ2-1	.	TGTGCCAGCAGCTTGGTGGATGCTGAGCAGTTCTTC	CASSLVDAEQFF
TRBV27	TRBD2	TRBJ2-5	.	TGTGCCAGCAGTTTAATAGCGGGAGGGCCGGGCGAGACCCAGTACTTC	CASSLIAGGPGETQYF